This T cell receptor (beta chain) was sequenced during a study of blood T cell repertoires in COVID-19. About the study: Donors in the United States, Italy and Spain gave samples during acute or convalescent COVID-19. PBMCs, B-cell-depleted T cells, or T cells were the source of the cDNA or gDNA that made up the material.

CDR1 is MDHEN, CDR2 SYDVKM, per germline. The CDR3 has 14 amino acids. Trimming took 6 bases from V and 4 from J, leaving 13 bases between them. Sequenced by immunoSEQ multiplex PCR; TCRdb stores in-frame clones only, minus some. Among over 50,000 clones, roughly nine tenths were seen once, and the ten largest hold around 7.3%. The sample holds a few counts of this clone. This clonotype was sampled from an older woman with active or convalescent COVID-19. The sample consisted of peripheral blood. The chain couples TRBV28 to TRBJ1-5; tentatively, D is TRBD1 (5 bases). Here the CDR3 reads CASRMTDLNQPQHF. In DNA, the CDR3 is TGTGCCAGCAGGATGACAGATCTTAATCAGCCCCAGCATTTT.